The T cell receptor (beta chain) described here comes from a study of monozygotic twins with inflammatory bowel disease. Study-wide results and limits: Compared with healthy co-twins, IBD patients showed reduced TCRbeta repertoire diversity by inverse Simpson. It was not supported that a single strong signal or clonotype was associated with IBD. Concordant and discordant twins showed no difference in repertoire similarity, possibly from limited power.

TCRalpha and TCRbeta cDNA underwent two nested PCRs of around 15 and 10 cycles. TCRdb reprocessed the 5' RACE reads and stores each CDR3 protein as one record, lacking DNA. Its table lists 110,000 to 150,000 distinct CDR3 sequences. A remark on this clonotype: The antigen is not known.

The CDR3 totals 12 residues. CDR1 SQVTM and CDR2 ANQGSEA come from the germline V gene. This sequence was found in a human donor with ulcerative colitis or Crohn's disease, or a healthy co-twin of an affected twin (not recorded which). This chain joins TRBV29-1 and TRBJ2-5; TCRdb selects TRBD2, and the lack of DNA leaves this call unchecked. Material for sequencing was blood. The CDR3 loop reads CSARNSQETQYF. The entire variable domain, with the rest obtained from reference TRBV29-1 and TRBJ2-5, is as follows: SAVISQKPSRDICQRGTSLTIQCQVDSQVTMMFWYRQQPGQSLTLIATANQGSEATYESGFVIDKFPISRPNLTFSTLTVSNMSPEDSSIYLCSARNSQETQYFGPGTRLLVL.